This T cell receptor beta chain was identified in a study of T cell responses to AZD1222 COVID-19 vaccine. Points from the study as a whole: After two AZD1222 doses, spike-specific TCR breadth and depth rose versus day 0.

Libraries were prepared by immunoSEQ multiplex PCR; TCRdb keeps only in-frame clonotypes and omits some of them. The repertoire holds nearly 110,000 clones, less than 95% seen once, with 8% in the top ten. Notes on this clone: Antigen: not known.

Germline V gives CDR1 SGHAT, CDR2 FQNNGV. The V end lost 2 bases, the J end lost 1 base, and 14 bases lay between the germline ends. This CDR3 contains 16 residues. The specimen comprised peripheral blood, sampled 28 days after the second AZD1222 dose. The sequence was obtained from an adult who received the AZD1222 COVID-19 vaccine. The chain joins TRBV11-2 to TRBJ2-5, with D possibly TRBD2 on 7 matching bases. This CDR3 is CASSLMEAGAQETQYF. CDR3 DNA: TGTGCCAGCAGCTTAATGGAGGCGGGGGCCCAAGAGACCCAGTACTTC. Full variable domain (remainder filled in from reference TRBV11-2 and TRBJ2-5): EAGVAQSPRYKIIEKRQSVAFWCNPISGHATLYWYQQILGQGPKLLIQFQNNGVVDDSQLPKDRFSAERLKGVDSTLKIQPAKLEDSAVYLCASSLMEAGAQETQYFGPGTRLLVL.